This passage covers 9 T cell receptor beta chains from one sample sequenced in a study of blood T cells in healthy people across ages. The second PCR ran about 6 to 12 cycles with a sample-barcoded 5' primer and J-beta primers. Using its own MiXCR run on the 5' RACE reads, TCRdb lists one record per CDR3 protein. The table shows around 1,900,000 distinct CDR3 sequences, with roughly two fifths occurring only once. Material for sequencing was blood. These receptors were taken from a human donor in good health.

CDR3 DNA: TGCAGCGTTGAACCCCGGGACAGGGGTTACAATGAGCAGTTCTTC. As protein: CSVEPRDRGYNEQFF. The chain joins TRBV29-1 to TRBJ2-1; 10 nucleotides line up with TRBD1. V was clipped by 2 bases and J by 4 bases; unmatched bases: 5. CDR1 and CDR2 (germline): SQVTM, ANQGSEA. The CDR3 runs to 15 residues.

The chain couples TRBV18 to TRBJ1-1, with TRBD1 identical over 7 bases. Germline V gene sequence: CDR1 KGHSH, CDR2 LQKENI. The CDR3 sequence is 15 residues long. V shed 1 base and J 4 bases; nucleotides not matched to a gene: 6. The CDR3 region is CASSPQTGKVTEAFF. As DNA, the CDR3 is TGTGCCAGCTCACCACAGACAGGGAAGGTCACTGAAGCTTTCTTT.

The rearrangement joins TRBV10-3 to TRBJ1-1, with 7 bases aligning to TRBD1. V lost 1 base and J lost 2; bases outside the gene matches: 4. The CDR3 consists of 15 residues. CDR1 is ENHRY and CDR2 is SYGVKD in the germline V gene. Here the CDR3 DNA reads TGTGCCATCAGTGAGTTCGACAGGGTAAACACTGAAGCTTTCTTT. As protein: CAISEFDRVNTEAFF.

This clonotype was picked up a small number of times. The chain couples TRBV20-1 to TRBJ1-5, with TRBD1 matching over 9 bases. Trimming cost V 5 bases and J 1 base; bases outside gene matches: 9. The CDR3 runs 16 residues. Germline V gene data show CDR1 as DFQATT and CDR2 as SNEGSKA (reference sequence). The CDR3 is CSAQRTGVLSNQPQHF. Written as DNA, the CDR3 is TGCAGTGCTCAAAGGACAGGGGTCTTAAGCAATCAGCCCCAGCATTTT.

The V gene is TRBV7-2, the J gene TRBJ2-1; 8 bases are shared with TRBD2. Trimming removed 1 base from V and 8 bases from J; junction bases left unmatched: 13. CDR1 is SGHTA, CDR2 FQGNSA, per germline. CDR3 size: 17 residues. The DNA for the CDR3 is TGTGCCAGCAGCTTAGTCCGTGGCGGGGGGCTCTTAGATGAGCAGTTCTTC. This encodes CASSLVRGGGLLDEQFF.

The CDR3 spells CASSIESEKLFF. In DNA, the CDR3 is TGTGCCAGCAGCATCGAGAGTGAAAAACTGTTTTTT. The gene calls are TRBV11-3 and TRBJ1-4; D uncertain. Per germline, CDR1 SGHNT and CDR2 YENEEA. V shed 5 bases and J shed 7 bases, with 8 bases lying between them. The CDR3 spans 12 residues.

CDR3: CSVGSRGYEQYF. The CDR3 DNA sequence: TGCAGCGTTGGGTCCAGGGGCTACGAGCAGTACTTC. This chain connects TRBV29-1 to TRBJ2-7; D may be TRBD1 (6 bases). This CDR3 is built from 12 residues. Germline V gives CDR1 SQVTM, CDR2 ANQGSEA. V was trimmed by 4 bases and J by 3 bases, leaving 10 bases between them.

This chain joins TRBV3-1 and TRBJ1-2; 8 nucleotides match TRBD1. This CDR3 is 14 amino acids long. The V gene end was trimmed by 3 bases and the J gene end by 10 bases; junction bases not matched to a gene: 10. The germline CDR1 and CDR2 sequences are LGHDT and YNNKEL (reference sequence). CDR3 protein: CASSQTGEGGDYTF. The CDR3 DNA is TGTGCCAGCAGCCAGACAGGGGAAGGTGGTGACTACACCTTC.

This clonotype was counted ten times or more. V is TRBV12-3 or TRBV12-4 and J is TRBJ2-3; D is perhaps TRBD1 (5 bases). The ends were cut back, 1 base at V and 4 bases at J, with 9 bases in the middle. CDR3 length: 14 residues. The CDR3, as DNA: TGTGCCAGCAGTTTAGTAGACAGCTCAGATACGCAGTATTTT. This gives the protein CASSLVDSSDTQYF.